This TCR beta chain was observed in a study of blood T cell repertoires in COVID-19. Study-level information: The origin of the acute and convalescent COVID-19 samples was the United States, Italy and Spain. T cells, B-cell-depleted T cells, or PBMCs provided the cDNA or gDNA that served as material.

V lost 4 bases and J lost 3; bases outside the gene matches: 10. The germline V gene encodes CDR1 SEHNR and CDR2 FQNEAQ (reference sequence). This CDR3 is 17 amino acids long. The authors' processing: Nucleated cell number was recorded as an estimate derived from reference gene primer amplification. Sequencing used immunoSEQ multiplex PCR; TCRdb keeps in-frame clones, though not all of them. V and J calls and clone size come straight from that table; D and trimming were deduced from the DNA. The sample yields roughly 260,000 clones, around 90% seen once. J is TRBJ2-1 and V is TRBV7-9, with 9 positions matching TRBD2. The source is a person under 35 with COVID-19, enrolled during active disease. Sequencing was carried out using peripheral blood. The CDR3 DNA reads as TGTGCCAGCAGCTACGACCCCGGGACTAGCAGCTACAATGAGCAGTTCTTC. Translated: CASSYDPGTSSYNEQFF.